The T cell receptor beta chain described here comes from a study of T-cell memory formation after mild COVID-19. Study as a whole: Largely, the TCR clusters proved donor specific.

This clonotype was found many times. TCRdb re-called the 5' RACE reads with MiXCR, one entry per CDR3 protein. The table shows about 45,000 distinct CDR3 sequences, with more than 7% occurring only once. This CDR3 region has 16 residues. V lost 4 bases and J lost 0, with 16 bases in between. Germline V CDR1 and CDR2: SGHRS, YFSETQ. The receptor comes from a man younger than 35 who had mild COVID-19 (a few samples of this study predate the infection). Cell type and time point are not known. The source material was PBMCs or a T cell subset sorted from them (not recorded which). The chain links TRBV5-1 to TRBJ2-5, with D possibly matching TRBD2 (6 bases). This CDR3 reads CASSLEAGWYQETQYF. In DNA form, the CDR3 reads TGCGCCAGCAGCCTCGAGGCGGGGTGGTACCAAGAGACCCAGTACTTC.